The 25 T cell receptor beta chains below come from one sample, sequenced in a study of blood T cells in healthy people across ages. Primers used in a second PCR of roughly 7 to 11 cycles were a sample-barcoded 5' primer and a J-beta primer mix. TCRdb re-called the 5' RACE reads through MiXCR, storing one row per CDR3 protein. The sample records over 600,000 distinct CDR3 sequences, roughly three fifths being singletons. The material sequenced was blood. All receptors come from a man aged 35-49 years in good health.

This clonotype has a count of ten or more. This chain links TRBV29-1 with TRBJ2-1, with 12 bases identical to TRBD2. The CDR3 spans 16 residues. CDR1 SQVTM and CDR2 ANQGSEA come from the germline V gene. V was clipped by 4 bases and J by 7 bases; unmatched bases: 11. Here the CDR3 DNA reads TGCAGCGTTGGCCCTCTTCGGACTAGCGGGGCGAATGAGCAGTTCTTC. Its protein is CSVGPLRTSGANEQFF.

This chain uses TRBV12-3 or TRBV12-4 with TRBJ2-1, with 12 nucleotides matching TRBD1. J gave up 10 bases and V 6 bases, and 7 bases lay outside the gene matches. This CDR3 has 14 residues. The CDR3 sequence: CASSHGGTGGEQFF. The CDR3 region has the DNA TGTGCCAGCAGCCATGGAGGGACAGGGGGCGAGCAGTTCTTC.

The CDR3 DNA follows: TGTGCCAGCAGCTTAGTAGCAGGGTTGAGGTCCTACGAGCAGTACTTC. Amino acids: CASSLVAGLRSYEQYF. The V gene is TRBV7-9, the J gene TRBJ2-7, with D perhaps matching TRBD1 (5 bases). Trimming pared 1 base from V and 1 base from J, leaving 14 bases between. The CDR3 has 16 amino acids. Germline CDR1 is SEHNR and CDR2 is FQNEAQ (reference sequence). Supplemented by reference TRBV7-9 and TRBJ2-7, the full variable domain reads DTGVSQNPRHKITKRGQNVTFRCDPISEHNRLYWYRQTLGQGPEFLTYFQNEAQLEKSRLLSDRFSAERPKGSFSTLEIQRTEQGDSAMYLCASSLVAGLRSYEQYFGPGTRLTVT.

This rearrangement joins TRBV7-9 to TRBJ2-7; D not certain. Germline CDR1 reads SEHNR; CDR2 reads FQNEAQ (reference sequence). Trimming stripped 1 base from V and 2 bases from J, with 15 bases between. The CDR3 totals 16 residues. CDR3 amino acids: CASSLVVGSLTYEQYF. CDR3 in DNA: TGTGCCAGCAGCTTAGTCGTTGGTTCTCTTACCTACGAGCAGTACTTC.

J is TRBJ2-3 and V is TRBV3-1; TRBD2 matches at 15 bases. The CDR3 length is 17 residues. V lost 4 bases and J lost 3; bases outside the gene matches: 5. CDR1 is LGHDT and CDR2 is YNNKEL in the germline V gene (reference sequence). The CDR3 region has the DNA TGTGCCAGCAGCCGCGGGACTAGCGGGAGGTCAACAGATACGCAGTATTTT. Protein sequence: CASSRGTSGRSTDTQYF.

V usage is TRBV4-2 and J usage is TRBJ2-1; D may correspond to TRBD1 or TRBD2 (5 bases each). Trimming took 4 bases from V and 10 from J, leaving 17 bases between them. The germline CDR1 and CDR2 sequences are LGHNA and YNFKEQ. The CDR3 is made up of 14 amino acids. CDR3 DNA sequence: TGTGCCAGCAGCCGGACACCGGGACCTAACGAGCAGTTCTTC. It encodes CASSRTPGPNEQFF.

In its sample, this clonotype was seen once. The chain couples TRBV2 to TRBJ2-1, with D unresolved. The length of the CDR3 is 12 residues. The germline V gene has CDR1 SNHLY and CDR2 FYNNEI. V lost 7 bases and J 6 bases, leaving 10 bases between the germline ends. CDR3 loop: CASTEMSNEQFF. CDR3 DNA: TGTGCCAGCACGGAGATGAGCAATGAGCAGTTCTTC.

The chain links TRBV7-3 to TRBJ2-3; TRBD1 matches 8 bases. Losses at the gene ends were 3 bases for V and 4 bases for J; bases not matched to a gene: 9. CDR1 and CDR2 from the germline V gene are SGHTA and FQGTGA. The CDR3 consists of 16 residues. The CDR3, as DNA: TGTGCCAGCAGCTTTGGACAGGGCGGTTTTGCAGATACGCAGTATTTT. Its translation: CASSFGQGGFADTQYF.

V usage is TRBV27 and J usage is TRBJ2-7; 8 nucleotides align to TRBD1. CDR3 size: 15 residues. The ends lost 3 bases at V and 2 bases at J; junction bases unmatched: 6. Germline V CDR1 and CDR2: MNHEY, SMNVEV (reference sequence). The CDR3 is CASSFSRGPTYEQYF. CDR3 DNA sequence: TGTGCCAGCAGTTTCTCCAGGGGGCCCACCTACGAGCAGTACTTC.

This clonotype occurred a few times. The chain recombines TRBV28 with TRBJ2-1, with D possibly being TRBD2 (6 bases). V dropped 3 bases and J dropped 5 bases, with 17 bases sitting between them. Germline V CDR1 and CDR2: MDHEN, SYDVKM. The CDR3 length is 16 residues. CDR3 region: CASSFLRESLHNEQFF. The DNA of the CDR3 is TGTGCCAGCAGTTTCCTCCGGGAGTCCCTCCACAATGAGCAGTTCTTC.

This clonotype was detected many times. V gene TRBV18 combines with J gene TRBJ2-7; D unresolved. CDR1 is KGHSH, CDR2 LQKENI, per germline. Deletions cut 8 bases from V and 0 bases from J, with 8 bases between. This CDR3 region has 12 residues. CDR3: CASSPSSYEQYF. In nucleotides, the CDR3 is TGTGCCAGCAGCCCGAGCTCCTACGAGCAGTACTTC.

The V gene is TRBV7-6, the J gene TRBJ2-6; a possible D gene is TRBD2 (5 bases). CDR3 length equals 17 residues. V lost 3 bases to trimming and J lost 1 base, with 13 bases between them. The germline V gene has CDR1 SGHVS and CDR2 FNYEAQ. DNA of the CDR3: TGTGCCAGCAGCTTTGCGGGCCCCTTATCTGGGGCCAACGTCCTGACTTTC. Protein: CASSFAGPLSGANVLTF. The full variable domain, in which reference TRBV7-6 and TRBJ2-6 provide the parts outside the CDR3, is GAGVSQSPRYKVTKRGQDVALRCDPISGHVSLYWYRQALGQGPEFLTYFNYEAQQDKSGLPNDRFSAERPEGSISTLTIQRTEQRDSAMYRCASSFAGPLSGANVLTFGAGSRLTVL.

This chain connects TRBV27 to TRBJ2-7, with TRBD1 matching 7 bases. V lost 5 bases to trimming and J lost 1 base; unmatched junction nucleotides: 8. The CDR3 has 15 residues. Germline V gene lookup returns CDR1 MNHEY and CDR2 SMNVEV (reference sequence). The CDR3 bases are TGTGCCAGCAGTGAACAGGGGCGAAGGTCCTACGAGCAGTACTTC. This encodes CASSEQGRRSYEQYF.

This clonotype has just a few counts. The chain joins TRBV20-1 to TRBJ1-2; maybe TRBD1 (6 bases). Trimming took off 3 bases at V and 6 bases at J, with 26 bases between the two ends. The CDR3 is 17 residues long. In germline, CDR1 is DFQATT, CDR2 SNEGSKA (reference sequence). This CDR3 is CSASGWGRGGPGNGYTF. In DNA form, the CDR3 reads TGCAGTGCTAGTGGGTGGGGACGGGGGGGCCCAGGAAATGGCTACACCTTC.

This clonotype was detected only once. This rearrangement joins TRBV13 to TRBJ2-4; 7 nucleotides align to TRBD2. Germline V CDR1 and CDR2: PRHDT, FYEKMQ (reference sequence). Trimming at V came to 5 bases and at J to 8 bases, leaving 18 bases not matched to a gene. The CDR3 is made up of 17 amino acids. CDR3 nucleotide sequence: TGTGCCAGCAGCCCACAGGCTAGCGGACACGGCTGGGACATTCAGTACTTC. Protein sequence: CASSPQASGHGWDIQYF.

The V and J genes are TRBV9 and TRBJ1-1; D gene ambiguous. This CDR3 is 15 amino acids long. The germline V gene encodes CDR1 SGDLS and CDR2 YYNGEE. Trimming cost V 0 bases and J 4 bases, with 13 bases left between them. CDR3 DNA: TGTGCCAGCAGCGTAGATATGGTGGGTGGCACTGAAGCTTTCTTT. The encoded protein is CASSVDMVGGTEAFF. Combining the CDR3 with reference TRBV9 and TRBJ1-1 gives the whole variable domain DSGVTQTPKHLITATGQRVTLRCSPRSGDLSVYWYQQSLDQGLQFLIQYYNGEERAKGNILERFSAQQFPDLHSELNLSSLELGDSALYFCASSVDMVGGTEAFFGQGTRLTVV.

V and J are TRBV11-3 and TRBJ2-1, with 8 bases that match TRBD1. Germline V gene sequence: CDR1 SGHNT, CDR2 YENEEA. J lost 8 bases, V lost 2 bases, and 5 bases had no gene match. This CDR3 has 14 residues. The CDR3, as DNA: TGTGCCAGCAGCTTATCTCAGGGGGCGTATGAGCAGTTCTTC. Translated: CASSLSQGAYEQFF.

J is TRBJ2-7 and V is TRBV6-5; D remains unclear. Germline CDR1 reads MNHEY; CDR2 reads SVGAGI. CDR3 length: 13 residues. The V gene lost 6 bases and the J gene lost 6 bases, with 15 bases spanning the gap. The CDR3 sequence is CASSSPQSCEQYF. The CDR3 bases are TGTGCCAGCAGCTCTCCACAGAGCTGCGAGCAGTACTTC.

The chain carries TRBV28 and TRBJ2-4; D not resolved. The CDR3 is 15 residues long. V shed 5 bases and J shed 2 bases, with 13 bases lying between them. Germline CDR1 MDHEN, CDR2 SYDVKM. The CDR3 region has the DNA TGTGCCAGCAGTGAGGTGGTCCAGACCAAAAACATTCAGTACTTC. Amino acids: CASSEVVQTKNIQYF.

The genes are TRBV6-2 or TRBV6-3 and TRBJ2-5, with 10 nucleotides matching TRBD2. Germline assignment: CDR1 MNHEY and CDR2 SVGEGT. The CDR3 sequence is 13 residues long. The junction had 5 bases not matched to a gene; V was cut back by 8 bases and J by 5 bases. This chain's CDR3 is CASGLADGETQYF. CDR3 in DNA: TGTGCCAGCGGACTAGCGGACGGGGAGACCCAGTACTTC.

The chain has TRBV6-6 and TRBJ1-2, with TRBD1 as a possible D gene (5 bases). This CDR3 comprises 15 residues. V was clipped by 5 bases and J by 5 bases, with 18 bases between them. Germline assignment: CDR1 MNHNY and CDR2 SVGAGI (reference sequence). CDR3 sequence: CASSRDGSTIYGYTF. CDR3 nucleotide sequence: TGTGCCAGCAGTCGGGACGGCTCGACTATTTATGGCTACACCTTC.

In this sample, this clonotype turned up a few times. This CDR3 reads CASSTAFSTDTQYF. CDR3 DNA: TGTGCCAGCAGCACAGCGTTTAGCACAGATACGCAGTATTTT. This chain links TRBV2 with TRBJ2-3, with D unclear. CDR3 length: 14 amino acids. V was clipped by 6 bases and J by 0 bases, with 10 bases between them. In germline, CDR1 is SNHLY, CDR2 FYNNEI.

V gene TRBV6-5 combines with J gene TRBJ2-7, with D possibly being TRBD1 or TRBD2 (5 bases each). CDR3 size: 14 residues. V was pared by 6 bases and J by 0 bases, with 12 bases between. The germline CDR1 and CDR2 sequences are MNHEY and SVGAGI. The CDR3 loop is CASRRGRISYEQYF. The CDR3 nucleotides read TGTGCCAGCAGACGGGGACGGATCTCCTACGAGCAGTACTTC.

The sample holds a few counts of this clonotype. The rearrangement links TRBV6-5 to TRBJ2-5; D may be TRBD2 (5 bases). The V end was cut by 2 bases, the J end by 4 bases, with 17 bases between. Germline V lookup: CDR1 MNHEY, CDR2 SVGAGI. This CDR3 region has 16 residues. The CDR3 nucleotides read TGTGCCAGCAGTTACGAAGGCCCGGACTGGGGAGAGACCCAGTACTTC. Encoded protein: CASSYEGPDWGETQYF.

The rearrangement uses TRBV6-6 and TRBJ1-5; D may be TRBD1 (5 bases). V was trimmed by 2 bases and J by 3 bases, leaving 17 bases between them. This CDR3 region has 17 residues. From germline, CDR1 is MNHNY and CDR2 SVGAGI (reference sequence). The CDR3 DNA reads TGTGCCAGCAGTTACCCCCGGGCAGGGAGGAACAATCAGCCCCAGCATTTT. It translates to CASSYPRAGRNNQPQHF.